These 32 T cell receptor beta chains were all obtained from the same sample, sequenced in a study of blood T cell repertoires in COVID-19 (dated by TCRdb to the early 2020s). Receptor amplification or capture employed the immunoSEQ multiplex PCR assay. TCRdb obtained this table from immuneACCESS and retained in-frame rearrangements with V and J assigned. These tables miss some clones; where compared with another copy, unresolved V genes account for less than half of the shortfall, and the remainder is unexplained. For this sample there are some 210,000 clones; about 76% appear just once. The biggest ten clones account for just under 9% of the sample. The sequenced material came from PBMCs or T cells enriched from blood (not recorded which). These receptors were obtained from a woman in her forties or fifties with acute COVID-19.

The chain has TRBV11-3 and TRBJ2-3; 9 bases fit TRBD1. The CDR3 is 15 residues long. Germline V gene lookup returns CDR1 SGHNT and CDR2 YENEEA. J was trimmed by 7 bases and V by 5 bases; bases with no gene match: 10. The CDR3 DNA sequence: TGTGCCAGCAGCCCGCAGGACAGGGGATGGCATACGCAGTATTTT. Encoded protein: CASSPQDRGWHTQYF. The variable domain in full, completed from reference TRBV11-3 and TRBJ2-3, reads EAGVVQSPRYKIIEKKQPVAFWCNPISGHNTLYWYLQNLGQGPELLIRYENEEAVDDSQLPKDRFSAERLKGVDSTLKIQPAELGDSAVYLCASSPQDRGWHTQYFGPGTRLTVL.

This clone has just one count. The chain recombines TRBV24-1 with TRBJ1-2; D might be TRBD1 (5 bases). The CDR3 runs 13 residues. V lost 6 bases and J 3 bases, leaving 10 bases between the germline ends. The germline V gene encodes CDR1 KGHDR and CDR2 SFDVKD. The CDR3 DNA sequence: TGTGCCACCAGTTGGGGCGGCTACTATGGCTACACCTTC. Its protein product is CATSWGGYYGYTF.

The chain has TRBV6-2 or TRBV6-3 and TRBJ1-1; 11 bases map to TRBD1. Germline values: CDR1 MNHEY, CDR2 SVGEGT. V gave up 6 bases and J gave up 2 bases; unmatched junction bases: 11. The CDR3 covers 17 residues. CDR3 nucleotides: TGTGCCAGCAGCCCTTGGACAGGGGGCATCACCAACACTGAAGCTTTCTTT. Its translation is CASSPWTGGITNTEAFF.

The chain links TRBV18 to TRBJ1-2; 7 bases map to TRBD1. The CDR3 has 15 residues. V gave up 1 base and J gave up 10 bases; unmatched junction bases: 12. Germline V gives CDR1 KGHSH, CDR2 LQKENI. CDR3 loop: CASSPLDRANPIYTF. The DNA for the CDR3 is TGTGCCAGCTCACCACTAGACAGGGCTAACCCCATCTACACCTTC.

The CDR3 DNA follows: TGTGCCAGCAGCTTCAGCGGGGGAAGCACAGATACGCAGTATTTT. Translation gives CASSFSGGSTDTQYF. The chain joins TRBV5-8 to TRBJ2-3; 8 nucleotides align to TRBD2. Looked up from germline, CDR1 is SGHTS and CDR2 is YDEGEE. V lost 2 bases to trimming and J lost 0 bases; unmatched junction nucleotides: 2. The CDR3 loop spans 15 amino acids.

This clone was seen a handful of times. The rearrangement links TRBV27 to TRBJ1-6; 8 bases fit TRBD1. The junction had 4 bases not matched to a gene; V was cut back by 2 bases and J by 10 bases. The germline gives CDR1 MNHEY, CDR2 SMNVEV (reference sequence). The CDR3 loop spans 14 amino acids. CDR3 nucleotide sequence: TGTGCCAGCAGTTTAAGGACAGGGATGTCACCCCTCCACTTT. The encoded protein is CASSLRTGMSPLHF.

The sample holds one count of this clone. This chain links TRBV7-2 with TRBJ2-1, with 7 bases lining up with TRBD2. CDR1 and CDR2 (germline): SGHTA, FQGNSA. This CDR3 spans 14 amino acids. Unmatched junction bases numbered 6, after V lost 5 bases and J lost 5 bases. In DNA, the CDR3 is TGTGCCAGCAGCAAAGTACTAGCGAACAATGAGCAGTTCTTC. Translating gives CASSKVLANNEQFF.

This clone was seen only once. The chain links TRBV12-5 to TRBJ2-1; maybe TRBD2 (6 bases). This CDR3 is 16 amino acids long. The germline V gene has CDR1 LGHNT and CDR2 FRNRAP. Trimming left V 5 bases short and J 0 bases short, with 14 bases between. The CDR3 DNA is TGTGCTAGTGGTCCCCGAGGGAGGCTCTCCTACAATGAGCAGTTCTTC. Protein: CASGPRGRLSYNEQFF.

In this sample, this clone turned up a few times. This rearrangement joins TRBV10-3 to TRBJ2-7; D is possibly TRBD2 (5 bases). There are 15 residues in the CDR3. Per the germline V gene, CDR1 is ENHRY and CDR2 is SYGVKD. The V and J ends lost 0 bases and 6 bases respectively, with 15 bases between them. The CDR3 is CAISESYGVTSEQYF. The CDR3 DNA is TGTGCCATCAGTGAGTCTTACGGGGTGACCTCCGAGCAGTACTTC.

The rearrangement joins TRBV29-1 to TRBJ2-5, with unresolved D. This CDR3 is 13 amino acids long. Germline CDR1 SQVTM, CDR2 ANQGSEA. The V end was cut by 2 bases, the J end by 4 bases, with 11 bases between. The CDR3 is CSVEPLRGETQYF. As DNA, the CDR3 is TGCAGCGTTGAACCCCTTAGAGGAGAGACCCAGTACTTC.

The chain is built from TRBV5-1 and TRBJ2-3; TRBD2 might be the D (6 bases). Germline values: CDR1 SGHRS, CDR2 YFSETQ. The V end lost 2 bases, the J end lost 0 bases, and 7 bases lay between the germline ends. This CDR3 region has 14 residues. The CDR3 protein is CASSFGTSTDTQYF. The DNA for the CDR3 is TGCGCCAGCAGCTTTGGGACTAGCACAGATACGCAGTATTTT. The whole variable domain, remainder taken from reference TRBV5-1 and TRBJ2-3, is KAGVTQTPRYLIKTRGQQVTLSCSPISGHRSVSWYQQTPGQGLQFLFEYFSETQRNKGNFPGRFSGRQFSNSRSEMNVSTLELGDSALYLCASSFGTSTDTQYFGPGTRLTVL.

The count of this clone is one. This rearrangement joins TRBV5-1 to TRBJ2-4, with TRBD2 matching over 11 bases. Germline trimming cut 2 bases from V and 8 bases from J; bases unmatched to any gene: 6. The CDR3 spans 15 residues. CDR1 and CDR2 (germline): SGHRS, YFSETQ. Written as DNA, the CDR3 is TGCGCCAGCAGCTTCACTAGCGGGAGTCAGTACATTCAGTACTTC. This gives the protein CASSFTSGSQYIQYF.

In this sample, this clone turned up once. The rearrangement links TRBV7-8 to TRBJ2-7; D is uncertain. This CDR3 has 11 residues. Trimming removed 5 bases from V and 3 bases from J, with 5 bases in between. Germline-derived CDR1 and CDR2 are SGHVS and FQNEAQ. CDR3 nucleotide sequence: TGTGCCAGCAGCCTCTACTACGAGCAGTACTTC. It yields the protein CASSLYYEQYF.

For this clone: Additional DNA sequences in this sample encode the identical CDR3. CDR3 sequence reads: CASSQDLSGGAADTQYF. CDR3 DNA: TGTGCCAGCAGCCAAGATCTAAGTGGTGGGGCCGCAGATACGCAGTATTTT. The chain combines TRBV3-1 (or the pseudogene TRBV3-2) with TRBJ2-3; D possibly corresponds to TRBD1 (5 bases). The length of the CDR3 is 17 residues. The germline CDR1 and CDR2 sequences are LGHDT and YNNKEL (reference sequence). Between the trimmed V and J ends, which lost 0 bases and 4 bases, there was a span of 17 bases.

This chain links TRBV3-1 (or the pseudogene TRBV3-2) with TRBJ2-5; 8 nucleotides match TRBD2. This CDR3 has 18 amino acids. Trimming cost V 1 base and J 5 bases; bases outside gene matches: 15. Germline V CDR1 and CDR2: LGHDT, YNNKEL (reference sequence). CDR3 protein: CASSQVNYERGPGETQYF. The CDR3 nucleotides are TGTGCCAGCAGCCAAGTTAATTATGAGCGGGGGCCTGGGGAGACCCAGTACTTC.

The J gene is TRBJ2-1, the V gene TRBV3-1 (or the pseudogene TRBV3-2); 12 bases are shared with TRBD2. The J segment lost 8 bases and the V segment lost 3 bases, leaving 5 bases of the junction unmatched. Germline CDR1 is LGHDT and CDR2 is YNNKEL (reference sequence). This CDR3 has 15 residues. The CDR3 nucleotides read TGTGCCAGCAGCCAGACTAGCGGGAGTTGGGATGAGCAGTTCTTC. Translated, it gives CASSQTSGSWDEQFF.

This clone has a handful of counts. The CDR3 region has the DNA TGTGCCAGCAGTTTAAACAGAGACTATGGCTACACCTTC. This translates into CASSLNRDYGYTF. This chain connects TRBV12-3 or TRBV12-4 to TRBJ1-2; the D is unclear. This CDR3 has 13 residues. The V and J ends lost 2 bases and 3 bases respectively, with 7 bases between them.

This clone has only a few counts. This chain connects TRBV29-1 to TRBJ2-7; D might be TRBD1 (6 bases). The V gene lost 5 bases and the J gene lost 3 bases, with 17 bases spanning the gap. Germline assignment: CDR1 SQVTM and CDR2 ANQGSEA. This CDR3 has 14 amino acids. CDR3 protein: CSVLGQRGGYEQYF. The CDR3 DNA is TGCAGCGTTCTAGGACAGCGAGGAGGCTACGAGCAGTACTTC.

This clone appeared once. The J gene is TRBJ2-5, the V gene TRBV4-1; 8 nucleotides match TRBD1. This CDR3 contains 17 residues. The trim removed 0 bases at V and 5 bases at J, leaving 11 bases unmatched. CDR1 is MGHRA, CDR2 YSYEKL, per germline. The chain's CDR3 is CASSQESRQGAMETQYF. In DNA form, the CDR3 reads TGCGCCAGCAGCCAAGAATCCCGGCAGGGGGCTATGGAGACCCAGTACTTC.

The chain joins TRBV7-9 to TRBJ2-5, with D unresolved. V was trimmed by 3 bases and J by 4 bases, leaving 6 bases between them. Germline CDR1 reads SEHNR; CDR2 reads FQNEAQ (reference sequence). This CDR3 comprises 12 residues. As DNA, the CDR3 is TGTGCCAGCAGCTTGGTGAGAGAGACCCAGTACTTC. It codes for CASSLVRETQYF.

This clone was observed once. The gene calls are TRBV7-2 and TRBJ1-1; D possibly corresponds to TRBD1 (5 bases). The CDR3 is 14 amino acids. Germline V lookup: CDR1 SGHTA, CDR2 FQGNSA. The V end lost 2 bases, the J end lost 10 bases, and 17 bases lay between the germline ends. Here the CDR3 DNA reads TGTGCCAGCAGCTTACAGGGAATGGGCTGGGGAGCTTTCTTT. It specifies CASSLQGMGWGAFF.

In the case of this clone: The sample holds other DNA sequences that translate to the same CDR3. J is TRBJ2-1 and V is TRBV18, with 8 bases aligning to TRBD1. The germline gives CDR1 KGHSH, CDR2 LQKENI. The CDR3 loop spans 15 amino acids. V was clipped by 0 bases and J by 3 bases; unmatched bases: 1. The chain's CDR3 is CASSPPGQGYNEQFF. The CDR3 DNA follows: TGTGCCAGCTCACCACCCGGACAGGGCTACAATGAGCAGTTCTTC.

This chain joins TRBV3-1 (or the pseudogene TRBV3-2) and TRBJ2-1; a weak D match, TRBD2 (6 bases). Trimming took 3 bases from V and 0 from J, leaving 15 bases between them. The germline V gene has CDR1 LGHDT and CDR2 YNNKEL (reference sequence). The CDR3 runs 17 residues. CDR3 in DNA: TGTGCCAGCAGCCACCTGACTAGTCCGGCCTCCTACAATGAGCAGTTCTTC. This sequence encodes CASSHLTSPASYNEQFF.

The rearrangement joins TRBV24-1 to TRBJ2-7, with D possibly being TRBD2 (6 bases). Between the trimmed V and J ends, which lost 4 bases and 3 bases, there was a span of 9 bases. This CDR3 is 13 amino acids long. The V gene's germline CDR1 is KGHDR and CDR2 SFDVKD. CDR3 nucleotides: TGTGCCACCAGTGACCGGGGACTCTACGAGCAGTACTTC. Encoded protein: CATSDRGLYEQYF.

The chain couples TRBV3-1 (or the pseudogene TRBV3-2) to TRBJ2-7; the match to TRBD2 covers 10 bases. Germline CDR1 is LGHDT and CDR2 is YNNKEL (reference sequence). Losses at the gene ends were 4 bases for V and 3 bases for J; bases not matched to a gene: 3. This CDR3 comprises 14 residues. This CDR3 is CASSRLAGSYEQYF. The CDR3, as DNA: TGTGCCAGCAGCCGACTAGCGGGTAGCTACGAGCAGTACTTC.

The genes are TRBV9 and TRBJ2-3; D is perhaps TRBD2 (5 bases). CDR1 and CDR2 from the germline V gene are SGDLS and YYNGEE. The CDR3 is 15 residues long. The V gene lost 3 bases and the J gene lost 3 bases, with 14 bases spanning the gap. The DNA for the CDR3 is TGTGCCAGCAGCGCCCCCGGGCGGGCTACAGATACGCAGTATTTT. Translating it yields CASSAPGRATDTQYF.

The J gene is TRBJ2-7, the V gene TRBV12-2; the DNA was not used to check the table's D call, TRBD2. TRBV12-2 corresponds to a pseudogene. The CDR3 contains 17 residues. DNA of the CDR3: TGTGCAAGTCGCCCCGGGACTAGCGGGAGTGACTCCTACGAGCAGTACTTC. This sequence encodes CASRPGTSGSDSYEQYF.

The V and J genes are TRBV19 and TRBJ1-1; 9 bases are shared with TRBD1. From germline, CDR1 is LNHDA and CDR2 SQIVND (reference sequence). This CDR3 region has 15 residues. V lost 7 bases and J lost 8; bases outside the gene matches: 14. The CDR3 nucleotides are TGTGCCAGTACCGGCTCCCGAGGGGACAGGGAGGAAGCTTTCTTT. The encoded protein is CASTGSRGDREEAFF.

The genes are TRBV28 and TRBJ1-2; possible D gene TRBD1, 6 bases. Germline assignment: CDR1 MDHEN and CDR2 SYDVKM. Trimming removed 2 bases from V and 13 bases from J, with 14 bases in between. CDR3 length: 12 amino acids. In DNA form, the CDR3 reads TGTGCCAGCAGTTTAATCACCAGGGGTAGCACCTTC. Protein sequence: CASSLITRGSTF.

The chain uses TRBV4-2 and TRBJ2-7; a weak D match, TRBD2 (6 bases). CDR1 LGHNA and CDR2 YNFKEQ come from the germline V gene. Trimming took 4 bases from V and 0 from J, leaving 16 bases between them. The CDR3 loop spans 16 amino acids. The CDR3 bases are TGTGCCAGCAGCCCAGGACTCCGGGACTCCTCCTACGAGCAGTACTTC. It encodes CASSPGLRDSSYEQYF.

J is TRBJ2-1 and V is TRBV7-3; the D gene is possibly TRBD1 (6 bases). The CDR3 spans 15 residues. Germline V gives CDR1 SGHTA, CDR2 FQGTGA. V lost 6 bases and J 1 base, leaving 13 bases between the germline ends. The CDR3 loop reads CASSSNRVSYNEQFF. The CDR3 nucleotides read TGTGCCAGCAGTTCGAACAGGGTTTCCTACAATGAGCAGTTCTTC.

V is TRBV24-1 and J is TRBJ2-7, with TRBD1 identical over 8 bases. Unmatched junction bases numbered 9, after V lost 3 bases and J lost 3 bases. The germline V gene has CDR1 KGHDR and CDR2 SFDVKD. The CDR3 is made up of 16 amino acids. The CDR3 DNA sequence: TGTGCCACCAGTGATCTCACTCCTGACAGGGGCTACGAGCAGTACTTC. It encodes CATSDLTPDRGYEQYF.